This TCR beta chain came from a study of vaccination and CD4 T cells after COVID-19. TCRdb itself ran the PCR reads through MiXCR, one entry per CDR3 protein. The table has over 25,000 distinct CDR3 sequences, around 50% seen once. Regarding this clonotype: Antigen specificity is unknown.

Trimming took 2 bases from V and 4 from J, leaving 14 bases between them. The CDR3 sequence is 15 residues long. Germline CDR1 MGHRA, CDR2 YSYEKL. Study outcomes and limitations: There were relatively few convalescent patients studied, and there were no early post-infection timepoints. Post-vaccination reactive clonotypes (median about 40) did not differ significantly from post-infection (approximately 22). In convalescent patients, 304 of 307 vaccine-specific clones were spike mono-reactive.

The time point is: late sampling 161 to 241 days after vaccination in a few convalescent patients. The chain recombines TRBV4-1 with TRBJ1-2, with D unclear. The sequence derives from a human donor who had recovered from COVID-19. Source: CD4+ T cells from blood, taken about 7 months after SARS-CoV-2 vaccination. The CDR3 protein is CASSQLGRHLYGYTF. Written as DNA, the CDR3 is TGCGCCAGCAGCCAACTAGGGCGGCACCTCTATGGCTACACCTTC.